Below, 30 T cell receptor beta chains from the same sample are listed, as sequenced in a study of cytomegalovirus exposure and HLA in healthy donors. The study ran its PCR with 60 Vbeta and 13 Jbeta primers. Sequencing used immunoSEQ multiplex PCR; TCRdb keeps in-frame clones, though not all of them. Of 100,000 to 150,000 clones in the sample, about 80% were seen once. The sequencing sample was made of PBMCs. These TCRs come from a boy under 10 years old in good health and CMV-seronegative.

The V gene is TRBV27, the J gene TRBJ2-7, with 8 bases aligning to TRBD1. V gave up 5 bases and J gave up 3 bases; unmatched junction bases: 9. The CDR3 runs 15 residues. Germline CDR1 is MNHEY and CDR2 is SMNVEV (reference sequence). The CDR3 DNA reads as TGTGCCAGCAGTCAGGGGACAGGTCCGTACTACGAGCAGTACGTC. Its protein is CASSQGTGPYYEQYV.

The chain has TRBV7-9 and TRBJ2-7; TRBD1 is a possible D gene (6 bases). Germline V gene lookup returns CDR1 SEHNR and CDR2 FQNEAQ (reference sequence). Deletions cut 5 bases from V and 2 bases from J, with 10 bases between. This CDR3 has 13 residues. CDR3 coding DNA: TGTGCCAGCAGCCGAGGGACAACCTACGAGCAGTACTTC. Its protein is CASSRGTTYEQYF.

This rearrangement joins TRBV25-1 to TRBJ2-3; D remains ambiguous. The CDR3 is made up of 14 amino acids. Looked up from germline, CDR1 is MGHDK and CDR2 is SYGVNS. Trimming removed 2 bases at V and 2 bases at J, with 8 bases between. The CDR3 sequence: CASSETRITDTQYF. The DNA for the CDR3 is TGTGCCAGCAGTGAAACCAGGATCACAGATACGCAGTATTTT.

The chain couples TRBV18 to TRBJ1-5; no definite D call. Trimming stripped 3 bases from V and 2 bases from J, with 8 bases between. Germline V gene sequence: CDR1 KGHSH, CDR2 LQKENI. This CDR3 has 14 amino acids. CDR3 residues: CASSPGRGNQPQHF. Here the CDR3 DNA reads TGTGCCAGCTCACCGGGTCGGGGCAATCAGCCCCAGCATTTT.

V gene TRBV19 combines with J gene TRBJ2-1; 16 bases are a match to TRBD2. Per germline, CDR1 LNHDA and CDR2 SQIVND (reference sequence). Losses at the gene ends were 7 bases for V and 2 bases for J; bases not matched to a gene: 8. The CDR3 has 18 amino acids. For the CDR3, the DNA is TGTGCCAGTAAGGGGGGGACTAGCGGGAGGGACGCCTACAATGAGCAGTTCTTC. Translation: CASKGGTSGRDAYNEQFF.

V and J are TRBV11-2 and TRBJ2-3; TRBD1 might be the D (6 bases). The germline V gene has CDR1 SGHAT and CDR2 FQNNGV. The V end lost 3 bases, the J end lost 8 bases, and 15 bases lay between the germline ends. The CDR3 is made up of 14 amino acids. The CDR3 sequence is CASSLGASPSTQYF. In nucleotides, the CDR3 is TGTGCCAGCAGCTTGGGGGCCTCCCCCAGTACGCAGTATTTT.

The chain joins TRBV7-9 to TRBJ2-1; D perhaps matches TRBD2 (5 bases). V was pared by 3 bases and J by 7 bases, with 10 bases between. The germline gives CDR1 SEHNR, CDR2 FQNEAQ (reference sequence). CDR3 length: 13 residues. The CDR3 protein is CASSLAEENEQFF. In DNA form, the CDR3 reads TGTGCCAGCAGCTTGGCGGAGGAAAATGAGCAGTTCTTC.

This clone was observed a single time. The genes are TRBV10-3 and TRBJ2-3; 12 bases match TRBD1. The V gene's germline CDR1 is ENHRY and CDR2 SYGVKD. V lost 0 bases to trimming and J lost 6 bases; unmatched junction nucleotides: 7. The CDR3 extends over 17 amino acids. CDR3 coding DNA: TGTGCCATCAGTGAGTCGGGACAGGGGGCAGCGAAGGATACGCAGTATTTT. Its translation is CAISESGQGAAKDTQYF.

The chain joins TRBV15 to TRBJ1-2, with 9 bases fitting TRBD1. The V segment lost 4 bases and the J segment 4 bases; nucleotides outside the gene matches: 1. This CDR3 is built from 13 residues. Germline CDR1 LNHNV, CDR2 YYDKDF (reference sequence). DNA of the CDR3: TGTGCCACCAGCATGGGACAGGGCTATGGCTACACCTTC. This codes for CATSMGQGYGYTF.

This chain connects TRBV4-1 to TRBJ2-4; the D gene is possibly TRBD2 (5 bases). Germline loops: CDR1 MGHRA, CDR2 YSYEKL. The CDR3 has 17 amino acids. V shed 1 base and J shed 1 base, with 14 bases lying between them. The DNA for the CDR3 is TGCGCCAGCAGCCAAGGGCGGCTAGCTGGGGCCAAAAACATTCAGTACTTC. Encoded protein: CASSQGRLAGAKNIQYF.

This chain connects TRBV10-3 to TRBJ2-5; TRBD1 agrees at 12 bases. The V gene's germline CDR1 is ENHRY and CDR2 SYGVKD. The CDR3 runs to 16 residues. V shed 0 bases, J shed 5 bases, and the junction held 4 bases outside the gene matches. DNA of the CDR3: TGTGCCATCAGTGAGTCGGGACAGGGGGCTAGGGAGACCCAGTACTTC. Translation gives CAISESGQGARETQYF.

The rearrangement joins TRBV9 to TRBJ2-1; D remains ambiguous. This CDR3 contains 16 residues. The V gene's germline CDR1 is SGDLS and CDR2 YYNGEE. Trimming took off 2 bases at V and 0 bases at J, with 12 bases between the two ends. CDR3 amino acids: CASSVPPVSSYNEQFF. Here the CDR3 DNA reads TGTGCCAGCAGCGTTCCCCCTGTGAGCTCCTACAATGAGCAGTTCTTC.

The J gene is TRBJ2-7, the V gene TRBV7-9; D possibly corresponds to TRBD2 (7 bases). Trimming took off 1 base at V and 5 bases at J, with 18 bases between the two ends. The CDR3 has 16 residues. CDR1 is SEHNR, CDR2 FQNEAQ, per germline (reference sequence). CDR3 residues: CASSLVGGRGGNEQYV. CDR3 bases: TGTGCCAGCAGCTTAGTAGGCGGCAGGGGAGGGAACGAGCAGTACGTC.

The chain uses TRBV7-9 and TRBJ2-3; D is perhaps TRBD2 (6 bases). Germline V CDR1 and CDR2: SEHNR, FQNEAQ (reference sequence). This CDR3 comprises 14 residues. Trimming pared 4 bases from V and 3 bases from J, leaving 11 bases between. The CDR3 protein is CASSSGLKTDTQYF. The CDR3 DNA reads as TGTGCCAGCAGCTCGGGACTTAAGACAGATACGCAGTATTTT.

V gene TRBV5-5 combines with J gene TRBJ2-1; a weak D match, TRBD1 (5 bases). The CDR3 length is 15 residues. The V gene lost 0 bases and the J gene lost 4 bases, with 11 bases spanning the gap. Germline CDR1 and CDR2: SGHKS and YYEKEE (reference sequence). The chain's CDR3 is CASSLDAGQYNEQFF. The CDR3 bases are TGTGCCAGCAGCTTGGACGCAGGGCAGTACAATGAGCAGTTCTTC.

CDR3 in DNA: TGTGCCACCAGCACCCGACAGGGGGGCAATGGCTACACCTTC. Protein sequence: CATSTRQGGNGYTF. The chain couples TRBV15 to TRBJ1-2, with 9 bases lining up with TRBD1. Germline V lookup: CDR1 LNHNV, CDR2 YYDKDF (reference sequence). The CDR3 length is 14 residues. Trimming took 4 bases from V and 6 from J; bases not matched to a gene: 6.

This chain joins TRBV15 and TRBJ2-4; D gene uncertain. With 0 bases removed from V and 9 bases from J, the gap between germline ends came to 6 bases. Germline CDR1 and CDR2: LNHNV and YYDKDF (reference sequence). This CDR3 spans 12 amino acids. Here the CDR3 reads CATSRDVRIQYF. CDR3 bases: TGTGCCACCAGCAGAGATGTCCGCATTCAGTACTTC.

The CDR3 is CASSLMWEPPTEQFF. Written as DNA, the CDR3 is TGTGCCAGCAGCTTAATGTGGGAGCCCCCGACTGAGCAGTTCTTC. This chain connects TRBV7-3 to TRBJ2-1, with D perhaps TRBD2 (5 bases). The germline V gene encodes CDR1 SGHTA and CDR2 FQGTGA. V was trimmed by 1 base and J by 9 bases, leaving 16 bases between them. This CDR3 is built from 15 residues.

The chain combines TRBV6-6 with TRBJ2-1, with D uncertain. Per the germline V gene, CDR1 is MNHNY and CDR2 is SVGAGI (reference sequence). The V gene lost 10 bases and the J gene lost 0 bases, with 16 bases spanning the gap. The CDR3 consists of 15 residues. The CDR3: CATTSTSSSYNEQFF. In nucleotides, the CDR3 is TGTGCCACTACCTCTACCTCAAGCTCCTACAATGAGCAGTTCTTC.

The chain joins TRBV5-4 to TRBJ2-2, with 8 positions matching TRBD1. The CDR3 has 15 residues. Germline lookup yields CDR1 SGHNT and CDR2 YYREEE (reference sequence). The ends lost 0 bases at V and 4 bases at J; junction bases unmatched: 2. For the CDR3, the DNA is TGTGCCAGCAGCTTGGGTACAGGGGGCACCGGGGAGCTGTTTTTT. It specifies CASSLGTGGTGELFF.

The count of this clone is one. The CDR3: CASKSTDPGTEAFF. In nucleotides, the CDR3 is TGTGCCAGTAAATCAACAGATCCGGGGACTGAAGCTTTCTTT. The chain is built from TRBV19 and TRBJ1-1, with no clear D. CDR3 size: 14 residues. Looked up from germline, CDR1 is LNHDA and CDR2 is SQIVND (reference sequence). V was shortened by 7 bases and J by 5 bases, with 17 bases between the two germline ends.

This clone came up a few times. The chain recombines TRBV9 with TRBJ2-1, with 11 bases that match TRBD2. CDR1 SGDLS and CDR2 YYNGEE come from the germline V gene. CDR3 length: 14 residues. The V and J ends lost 3 bases and 4 bases, in that order; junction bases with no gene match: 0. Here the CDR3 reads CASSGTSGYNEQFF. As DNA, the CDR3 is TGTGCCAGCAGCGGGACTAGCGGGTACAATGAGCAGTTCTTC.

The CDR3 region is CASSLTGVLSDTQYF. CDR3 nucleotides: TGTGCCAGCAGCCTCACAGGGGTTTTGTCAGATACGCAGTATTTT. The chain links TRBV14 to TRBJ2-3, with 7 bases identical to TRBD1. Germline V gene sequence: CDR1 SGHDN, CDR2 FVKESK. The CDR3 spans 15 residues. V shed 4 bases and J 4 bases; nucleotides not matched to a gene: 8.

V is TRBV10-3 and J is TRBJ2-3, with 8 positions matching TRBD1. In germline, CDR1 is ENHRY, CDR2 SYGVKD. The CDR3 length is 13 residues. Trimming cost V 9 bases and J 1 base; bases outside gene matches: 3. This CDR3 reads CAIQGAGTDTQYF. The DNA for the CDR3 is TGTGCCATTCAGGGGGCAGGCACAGATACGCAGTATTTT.

This clone showed up just once. The V gene is TRBV7-2, the J gene TRBJ1-3; D possibly corresponds to TRBD1 (6 bases). Per germline, CDR1 SGHTA and CDR2 FQGNSA. Trimming removed 5 bases from V and 7 bases from J, with 12 bases in between. The CDR3 totals 13 residues. The CDR3 region is CASSPSRGNTIYF. CDR3 DNA sequence: TGTGCCAGCAGCCCATCTAGGGGGAACACCATATATTTT.

The V and J genes are TRBV7-2 and TRBJ1-2; no clear D. Trimming took off 1 base at V and 8 bases at J, with 8 bases between the two ends. Germline values: CDR1 SGHTA, CDR2 FQGNSA. This CDR3 region has 12 residues. This CDR3 reads CASSLGGDGYTF. CDR3 sequence (DNA): TGTGCCAGCAGCTTAGGAGGAGACGGCTACACCTTC.

This clone was detected once. The rearrangement joins TRBV19 to TRBJ1-1, with 9 bases aligning to TRBD1. The CDR3 contains 17 residues. Germline CDR1 LNHDA, CDR2 SQIVND (reference sequence). With V trimmed by 5 bases and J by 7 bases, 17 bases remained unmatched. The CDR3 reads CASSAATRGTGRFEAFF. The CDR3 DNA reads TGTGCCAGTAGTGCAGCGACGAGGGGGACAGGGAGGTTTGAAGCTTTCTTT.

Here the CDR3 DNA reads TGCGCCAGCAGCTGGGGGGGGCTGGAGTACGAGCAGTACTTC. Its protein product is CASSWGGLEYEQYF. The gene calls are TRBV5-1 and TRBJ2-7; D is possibly TRBD2 (7 bases). The V gene lost 3 bases and the J gene lost 4 bases, with 14 bases spanning the gap. The CDR3 length is 14 residues. Germline V gives CDR1 SGHRS, CDR2 YFSETQ.

The J gene is TRBJ1-2, the V gene TRBV6-5; maybe TRBD1 (5 bases). The ends were cut back, 4 bases at V and 6 bases at J, with 12 bases in the middle. The length of the CDR3 is 13 residues. The V gene's germline CDR1 is MNHEY and CDR2 SVGAGI. CDR3 sequence reads: CASSFPGNHGYTF. In DNA form, the CDR3 reads TGTGCCAGCAGTTTCCCAGGGAATCATGGCTACACCTTC.

In its sample, this clone was seen a few times. The V call is TRBV6-1, the J call TRBJ2-3, with 7 bases matching TRBD2. The CDR3 loop spans 15 amino acids. V lost 0 bases to trimming and J lost 4 bases; unmatched junction nucleotides: 4. CDR1 is MNHNS, CDR2 SASEGT, per germline. The CDR3, as DNA: TGTGCCAGCAGTGAAGCGGCTAGCGGCCCAGATACGCAGTATTTT. This gives the protein CASSEAASGPDTQYF.